This entry is about one T cell receptor (beta chain). The data derive from a study of cytomegalovirus exposure and HLA in healthy donors. About the research overall: A subsequent analysis reported that the roughly 120 validation repertoires were produced on the same platform that had also been used for the approximately 700 first-cohort repertoires.

The CDR3 has 16 amino acids. Trimming removed 3 bases from V and 1 base from J, with 13 bases in between. Germline V CDR1 and CDR2: SGDLS, YYNGEE. Profiled with immunoSEQ multiplex PCR; TCRdb holds only in-frame clones, not every one. The sample holds 200,000 to 250,000 clones, approximately 90% seen once. The source of this sequence is a man in his late teens or twenties in good health and CMV-seronegative. The chain joins TRBV9 to TRBJ2-2; no firm D call. Sequenced input: PBMCs. The CDR3 DNA reads TGTGCCAGCAGCGGCCTAGAGTCGCGGAACACCGGGGAGCTGTTTTTT. Its translation: CASSGLESRNTGELFF. Filled out from reference TRBV9 and TRBJ2-2, the complete variable domain reads DSGVTQTPKHLITATGQRVTLRCSPRSGDLSVYWYQQSLDQGLQFLIQYYNGEERAKGNILERFSAQQFPDLHSELNLSSLELGDSALYFCASSGLESRNTGELFFGEGSRLTVL.